These T cell receptor beta chains were read from a single sample in a study of vaccination and CD4 T cells after COVID-19. TCRdb analysed the PCR reads with MiXCR anew, one entry per CDR3 protein. Of 5,000 or so distinct CDR3 sequences detected, around 50% appear once; the ten largest clones hold roughly 38%. Their recognized antigens are unknown. The source material was CD4+ T cells from blood, cultured in vitro. All receptors derive from a human donor who had recovered from COVID-19. Each CDR3 is given with its conserved first and last residue. The order of the fields is clone size, D gene, J gene, V gene, CDR3 length, CDR3 DNA, CDR3 protein. D genes are given only for firm matches. Not all rows give a size; the values are once, few, many and, for expanded clones, a class.

- TRBD1 TRBJ2-7 TRBV20-1 15 TGCAGTGCTAGAGACAGGGGGCGACCAAGCTACGAGCAGTACTTC CSARDRGRPSYEQYF
few - TRBJ1-1 TRBV7-9 12 TGTGCCAGCAGCTTACAGCGGACTGAAGCTTTCTTT CASSLQRTEAFF
- TRBD2 TRBJ2-7 TRBV20-1 14 TGCAGTGCTAGAGAAACTAGCGGGGGCTACGAGCAGTACTTC CSARETSGGYEQYF
- TRBD1 TRBJ1-1 TRBV20-1 14 TGCAGTGCTAGAGGGGGGACAGGGGGGACTGAAGCTTTCTTT CSARGGTGGTEAFF
- - TRBJ2-7 TRBV7-9 17 TGTGCCAGCGCCTTGGGGGGGGCCCCGGGTTGGGCCTACGAGCAGTACTTC CASALGGAPGWAYEQYF
- - TRBJ2-7 TRBV6-1 13 TGTGCCAGCAGGGGAACAGGGTACCACGAGCAGTACTTC CASRGTGYHEQYF
- - TRBJ1-1 TRBV20-1 10 TGCAGTGCAAGCCGGGACGGAGCTTTCTTT CSASRDGAFF
- - TRBJ1-1 TRBV7-2 12 TGTGCCAGCAGCCAAGGGAGAGTTGAAGCTTTCTTT CASSQGRVEAFF
- - TRBJ2-5 TRBV20-1 15 TGCAGTGCTAGTCCGGAGGGGGGGTTGGGGGAGACCCAGTACTTC CSASPEGGLGETQYF
once - TRBJ1-1 TRBV20-1 12 TGCAGTGCTAGAGATCCAGGCACTGAAGCTTTCTTT CSARDPGTEAFF
- - TRBJ1-6 TRBV6-5 14 TGTGCCAGCAGTTACCTGGGGCGGAATTCACCCCTCCACTTT CASSYLGRNSPLHF
- TRBD1 TRBJ2-1 TRBV20-1 12 TGCAGTGCTCCGGACAGGGCGGATGAGCAGTTCTTC CSAPDRADEQFF
- - TRBJ1-2 TRBV10-1 12 TGCGCCAGCAGTGCAGGGCTCTATGGCTACACCTTC CASSAGLYGYTF
- TRBD2 TRBJ2-7 TRBV7-9 14 TGTGCCAGCAGCCCTACTAGCGGGGGCTACGAGCAGTACTTC CASSPTSGGYEQYF
- - TRBJ1-2 TRBV24-1 11 TGTGCCACCAGTGATAACAGGGGCTACACCTTC CATSDNRGYTF
once TRBD1 TRBJ1-2 TRBV7-2 15 TGTGCCAGCAGCTTTCGACAGGGACTTACGGCTGGCTACACCTTC CASSFRQGLTAGYTF
- - TRBJ1-1 TRBV6-2/TRBV6-3 13 TGTGCCAGCAGACAGGATTTGGACACTGAAGCTTTCTTT CASRQDLDTEAFF
- - TRBJ2-7 TRBV19 11 TGTGCCAGTAGTAGCCGCTACGAGCAGTACTTC CASSSRYEQYF
- - TRBJ1-1 TRBV7-2 13 TGTGCCAGCAGCTTAGAGTGGCGGGGGAAAGCTTTCTTT CASSLEWRGKAFF
- TRBD1 TRBJ2-7 TRBV5-4 15 TGTGCCAGTGGGGGGGGGACAGGGCTTACCTACGAGCAGTACTTC CASGGGTGLTYEQYF
- - TRBJ2-3 TRBV20-1 11 TGCAGTGCTAAGGCGGCTTATACGCAGTATTTT CSAKAAYTQYF
- TRBD1 TRBJ1-1 TRBV7-8 16 TGTGCCAGCAGTCCTGGACAGGGGTATGGTGGCACTGAAGCTTTCTTT CASSPGQGYGGTEAFF
- - TRBJ1-2 TRBV20-1 13 TGCAGTGGCACATCAGGGATTGGGTATGGCTACACCTTC CSGTSGIGYGYTF
- - TRBJ1-1 TRBV6-1 12 TGTGCCAGCAGGTTCGGTGACACTGAAGCTTTCTTT CASRFGDTEAFF
hyperexpanded - TRBJ1-1 TRBV20-1 13 TGCAGTGCTAGAGCTGCTGGGTCCCCTGAAGCTTTCTTT CSARAAGSPEAFF
- - TRBJ1-2 TRBV6-1 16 TGTGCCAGCAGTGCCCCAGGGAGGGCCGGCGGCTATGGCTACACCTTC CASSAPGRAGGYGYTF
- TRBD1 TRBJ1-2 TRBV10-3 14 TGTGCCATCAGTGAGTCTGCAGGGGGCTATGGCTACACCTTC CAISESAGGYGYTF
- - TRBJ1-5 TRBV7-6 13 TGTGCCAGCAGCCCCAGCAGAGATCAGCCCCAGCATTTT CASSPSRDQPQHF
- TRBD1 TRBJ1-5 TRBV20-1 15 TGCAGTGCTGGGACCGGGACAGGGGGCGGTCAGCCCCAGCATTTT CSAGTGTGGGQPQHF
- - TRBJ2-7 TRBV20-1 11 TGCAGTGCTAGTTCTGGGCACGAGCAGTACTTC CSASSGHEQYF
once TRBD1 TRBJ1-2 TRBV4-3 13 TGCGCCAGCAGCCAGCACAGGGGCTATGGCTACACCTTC CASSQHRGYGYTF
once - TRBJ2-7 TRBV4-2 14 TGTGCCAGCAGCCAAGAGGGGCGCGGCTACGAGCAGTACTTC CASSQEGRGYEQYF
few TRBD1 TRBJ1-2 TRBV20-1 15 TGCAGTGCTAAACCCCCGGGACAGGGATACTATGGCTACACCTTC CSAKPPGQGYYGYTF
few - TRBJ2-7 TRBV7-9 13 TGTGCCAGCAGTAAGGGGGAAGTCTACGAGCAGTACTTC CASSKGEVYEQYF
- - TRBJ1-6 TRBV6-2/TRBV6-3 15 TGTGCCAGCACCGACGCGTTACAGGGAAGCTCACCCCTCCACTTT CASTDALQGSSPLHF
- - TRBJ1-1 TRBV28 12 TGTGCCAGCAGGCCCGGGTACACTGAAGCTTTCTTT CASRPGYTEAFF
- - TRBJ1-5 TRBV7-9 17 TGTGCCAGCAGCTTACAGACGGTGGGCCTCGCGGACGGGCCCCAGCATTTT CASSLQTVGLADGPQHF